The sequence of this T cell receptor (beta chain) was determined in a study of T cell responses to AZD1222 COVID-19 vaccine. Study results and caveats: Baseline seropositivity characterized only a handful of AZD1222 recipients.

Notes on this clone: Its antigen is not known.

Germline V gene data show CDR1 as KGHDR and CDR2 as SFDVKD. CDR3 size: 15 residues. J gave up 6 bases and V 4 bases, and 9 bases lay outside the gene matches. Produced via immunoSEQ multiplex PCR; TCRdb's table is partial and in-frame only. The sample holds about 150,000 clones, under 95% seen once. The V and J genes are TRBV24-1 and TRBJ2-7; 9 bases fit TRBD1. The receptor was isolated from an adult in good health. Material: peripheral blood, obtained on day 0 of AZD1222 vaccination. CDR3 region: CATSESTGGLLEQYF. In DNA, the CDR3 is TGTGCCACCAGTGAGTCGACAGGGGGTCTGCTCGAGCAGTACTTC.